The following is a T cell receptor beta chain sequence with its context. Its antigen remains undetermined. Base qualities are not provided; no much larger clone lies one nucleotide away. For every enrolled patient, mismatch repair deficiency was confirmed by either polymerase chain reaction or immunohistochemistry. A few patients who responded to pembrolizumab therapy underwent TCR sequencing. The phase II trial prospectively tested pembrolizumab PD-1 blockade in advanced mismatch repair-deficient cancers regardless of tissue of origin. Serial peripheral blood T cell samples were collected before and at multiple times after starting PD-1 blockade. The timing of each blood sample was reported as weeks after the first dose of pembrolizumab. The protocol used for the library was the immunoSEQ multiplex PCR assay. TCRdb stores this immuneACCESS table with in-frame sequences only. Part of the clones is absent; in the studies checked, under half of the shortfall reflects unresolved V genes, and no reason is known for the rest. The sample table shows about 38,000 clones, and roughly 77% are seen once. The ten largest clones represent about 23% of the sample.

The data are from a study of PD-1 blockade in mismatch repair-deficient tumors (dated by TCRdb to about 2017). About the investigation overall: The trial enrolled 85 to 100 consecutive patients with approximately eleven mismatch repair-deficient cancer types between September 2013 and 2016, all previously treated and progressing. Deep sequencing of TCR CDR3 regions was used to track tumor-associated T cell clones in peripheral blood of patients responding to PD-1 blockade.

General study outcomes and caveats: Tumor-resident clones, often undetectable in blood before treatment, expanded rapidly after pembrolizumab and then contracted, generally before radiologic responses.

The source was peripheral blood, collected 4 weeks after starting pembrolizumab. This TCR came from an adult with mismatch repair-deficient cancer.

CDR3 reads: CATSIKPGLAGNPRSYEQYF. The base sequence is TGTGCCACCAGCATCAAGCCGGGACTAGCGGGCAACCCGAGGTCCTACGAGCAGTACTTC. The V gene is TRBV15 and the J gene is TRBJ2-7; 12 bases in the middle match TRBD2. Taken from the germline V gene (reference sequence), the CDR1 and CDR2 loops are LNHNV and YYDKDF. V is cut back by 4 bases and J by 1 base, with 17 bases in the junction unmatched. The CDR3 has 20 amino acids, counting the end cysteine and phenylalanine. The entry retains the CDR3 DNA only, 60 bases that are in frame from base 1.